These 19 T cell receptor beta chains came from one sample sequenced in a study of fetal regulatory T cell absence and autoimmunity. Clones were sequenced by immunoSEQ multiplex PCR, and TCRdb holds only the in-frame ones, with some missing. The data show around 100,000 clones, about three quarters seen once. Sequencing used pancreas tissue. Every receptor here comes from a male donor with IPEX syndrome.

The chain links TRBV28 to TRBJ1-1; weak D call: TRBD1 (6 bases). Germline V gives CDR1 MDHEN, CDR2 SYDVKM. The CDR3 has 18 amino acids. The ends were cut back, 6 bases at V and 0 bases at J, with 23 bases in the middle. The CDR3 DNA follows: TGTGCCAGCAGCTTTACTCCATGGACAGTTCAAGTGAACACTGAAGCTTTCTTT. Translation gives CASSFTPWTVQVNTEAFF.

CDR3 residues: CASDSYEQYF. DNA for the CDR3: TGTGCCAGCGATTCCTACGAGCAGTACTTC. The gene calls are TRBV6-1 and TRBJ2-7; D not certain. The V end lost 8 bases, the J end lost 1 base, and 3 bases lay between the germline ends. The CDR3 covers 10 residues. Germline assignment: CDR1 MNHNS and CDR2 SASEGT.

J is TRBJ2-1 and V is TRBV5-1; 7 bases map to TRBD2. J gave up 10 bases and V 7 bases, and 14 bases lay outside the gene matches. There are 14 residues in the CDR3. Germline V gives CDR1 SGHRS, CDR2 YFSETQ. In DNA form, the CDR3 reads TGCGCCAGCGGACTCTTGACTAGCTTCGGGGAGCAGTTCTTC. Its translation: CASGLLTSFGEQFF. The full variable domain, with the rest looked up from reference TRBV5-1 and TRBJ2-1, is KAGVTQTPRYLIKTRGQQVTLSCSPISGHRSVSWYQQTPGQGLQFLFEYFSETQRNKGNFPGRFSGRQFSNSRSEMNVSTLELGDSALYLCASGLLTSFGEQFFGPGTRLTVL.

This clone has more than one count but fewer than ten. The chain employs TRBV2 and TRBJ2-2; 8 nucleotides line up with TRBD1. This CDR3 comprises 14 residues. Trimming took 6 bases from V and 3 from J; bases not matched to a gene: 3. Germline V CDR1 and CDR2: SNHLY, FYNNEI. The CDR3 bases are TGTGCCAGCAGCCCGGACAGGGACACCGGGGAGCTGTTTTTT. This encodes CASSPDRDTGELFF.

In this sample, this clone turned up a few times. The chain carries TRBV10-2 and TRBJ1-5; 8 bases are a match to TRBD1. Trimming cost V 3 bases and J 5 bases; bases outside gene matches: 0. CDR3 size: 13 residues. In germline, CDR1 is WSHSY, CDR2 SAAADI. CDR3 residues: CASSDRGHQPQHF. CDR3 sequence (DNA): TGCGCCAGCAGTGACAGGGGGCATCAGCCCCAGCATTTT.

The CDR3 region has the DNA TGTGCCAGCAGTTTAAGGGACAGGGGTGAAAAACTGTTTTTT. Translated: CASSLRDRGEKLFF. V and J are TRBV27 and TRBJ1-4, with TRBD1 matching over 10 bases. The CDR3 is made up of 14 amino acids. From germline, CDR1 is MNHEY and CDR2 SMNVEV (reference sequence). V lost 2 bases to trimming and J lost 7 bases; unmatched junction nucleotides: 1.

The count of this clone is one. The rearrangement links TRBV6-6 to TRBJ2-7; D is unresolved. This CDR3 spans 11 amino acids. Germline V CDR1 and CDR2: MNHNY, SVGAGI (reference sequence). V shed 6 bases and J shed 4 bases, with 7 bases lying between them. CDR3 loop: CASRTRYEQYF. The CDR3 DNA follows: TGTGCCAGCAGGACGAGGTACGAGCAGTACTTC.

This CDR3 is CASSLRGAKNIQYF. The DNA of the CDR3 is TGTGCCAGCAGCTTACGGGGGGCCAAAAACATTCAGTACTTC. The V gene is TRBV7-8, the J gene TRBJ2-4; a possible D gene is TRBD2 (6 bases). This CDR3 comprises 14 residues. Germline lookup yields CDR1 SGHVS and CDR2 FQNEAQ. Trimming pared 2 bases from V and 1 base from J, leaving 6 bases between.

The CDR3 sequence is CASSLVGGLEQYF. Here the CDR3 DNA reads TGTGCCAGCAGCCTAGTGGGGGGACTCGAGCAGTACTTC. The rearrangement links TRBV7-9 to TRBJ2-7; D is possibly TRBD2 (6 bases). V lost 5 bases and J lost 6, with 14 bases in between. Per germline, CDR1 SEHNR and CDR2 FQNEAQ (reference sequence). The CDR3 has 13 residues.

The chain is built from TRBV7-2 and TRBJ2-2; no reliable D call. The CDR3 runs to 12 residues. Germline assignment: CDR1 SGHTA and CDR2 FQGNSA. V lost 4 bases and J 6 bases, leaving 6 bases between the germline ends. The CDR3, as DNA: TGTGCCAGCAGCTCCCTCCCCGGGGAGCTGTTTTTT. Translated: CASSSLPGELFF.

The gene calls are TRBV5-5 and TRBJ2-7; TRBD2 agrees at 7 bases. The CDR3 is 14 residues long. J was trimmed by 4 bases and V by 3 bases; bases with no gene match: 7. CDR1 is SGHKS and CDR2 is YYEKEE in the germline V gene (reference sequence). CDR3 nucleotides: TGTGCCAGCAGCTCCGGGGGGAGTTTGTACGAGCAGTACTTC. Residues: CASSSGGSLYEQYF. The full variable domain, rest sourced from reference TRBV5-5 and TRBJ2-7, is DAGVTQSPTHLIKTRGQQVTLRCSPISGHKSVSWYQQVLGQGPQFIFQYYEKEERGRGNFPDRFSARQFPNYSSELNVNALLLGDSALYLCASSSGGSLYEQYFGPGTRLTVT.

This chain joins TRBV4-3 and TRBJ2-3; 8 nucleotides match TRBD1. The CDR3 runs to 16 residues. The ends lost 4 bases at V and 0 bases at J; junction bases unmatched: 6. CDR1 LGHNA and CDR2 YSLEER come from the germline V gene. The CDR3 DNA reads as TGCGCCAGCAGCCCCTCCCGGGACAGGAGCACAGATACGCAGTATTTT. The encoded protein is CASSPSRDRSTDTQYF.

In its sample, this clone was seen a few times. The chain uses TRBV7-9 and TRBJ1-2; D not certain. The germline gives CDR1 SEHNR, CDR2 FQNEAQ (reference sequence). This CDR3 has 12 residues. The V and J ends lost 1 base and 3 bases respectively, with 3 bases between them. The CDR3 DNA reads as TGTGCCAGCAGCTTAGGACACTATGGCTACACCTTC. It is translated as CASSLGHYGYTF.

The V gene is TRBV27, the J gene TRBJ1-2; 8 positions agree with TRBD1. Germline values: CDR1 MNHEY, CDR2 SMNVEV (reference sequence). This CDR3 is built from 15 residues. After removal of 1 base from V and 5 bases from J, the junction contained 6 bases not matched to a gene. CDR3 residues: CASSLFRTGGYGYTF. The CDR3 nucleotides are TGTGCCAGCAGTTTATTCCGCACAGGGGGATATGGCTACACCTTC.

The CDR3 protein is CASSDVLRGHEQYF. The CDR3, as DNA: TGTGCCAGCAGTGATGTATTGCGGGGCCACGAGCAGTACTTC. The chain combines TRBV2 with TRBJ2-7; perhaps TRBD2 as D (6 bases). V was pared by 3 bases and J by 5 bases, with 14 bases between. The length of the CDR3 is 14 residues. Germline V gene data show CDR1 as SNHLY and CDR2 as FYNNEI.

The J gene is TRBJ1-5, the V gene TRBV6-1; 8 nucleotides line up with TRBD1. This CDR3 is 16 amino acids long. The V gene's germline CDR1 is MNHNS and CDR2 SASEGT. V lost 2 bases to trimming and J lost 5 bases; unmatched junction nucleotides: 8. CDR3 protein: CASSEWTGFEYQPQHF. In DNA form, the CDR3 reads TGTGCCAGCAGTGAATGGACAGGGTTTGAGTATCAGCCCCAGCATTTT.

The V gene is TRBV15, the J gene TRBJ1-2, with a tentative D call TRBD1 (6 bases). V was shortened by 0 bases and J by 0 bases, with 11 bases between the two germline ends. The CDR3 contains 16 residues. The germline CDR1 and CDR2 sequences are LNHNV and YYDKDF (reference sequence). CDR3 nucleotides: TGTGCCACCAGCAGAGATCGCGGGACAACTAACTATGGCTACACCTTC. It codes for CATSRDRGTTNYGYTF. Variable domain in full (rest from reference TRBV15 and TRBJ1-2): DAMVIQNPRYQVTQFGKPVTLSCSQTLNHNVMYWYQQKSSQAPKLLFHYYDKDFNNEADTPDNFQSRRPNTSFCFLDIRSPGLGDTAMYLCATSRDRGTTNYGYTFGSGTRLTVV.

CDR3 region: CASSPRTQTQETQYF. CDR3 DNA sequence: TGTGCCAGCTCACCACGTACGCAAACCCAAGAGACCCAGTACTTC. The rearrangement uses TRBV18 and TRBJ2-5; D unclear. This CDR3 contains 15 residues. From germline, CDR1 is KGHSH and CDR2 LQKENI. The germline V and J ends were trimmed by 1 base and 1 base, with 10 bases remaining between them.

The chain employs TRBV6-5 and TRBJ1-2; D gene ambiguous. There are 12 residues in the CDR3. V was pared by 6 bases and J by 7 bases, with 12 bases between. CDR1 is MNHEY, CDR2 SVGAGI, per germline. The CDR3 sequence is CASSSGMIGYTF. DNA for the CDR3: TGTGCCAGCAGCTCCGGGATGATTGGCTACACCTTC.